This TCR beta chain came from a study of metastatic and nonmetastatic thyroid tumors. Study-level background: Repertoires were compared across blood and tumor or nodule tissue from malignant and benign thyroid patients.

Using MiXCR, TCRdb reanalyzed the PCR reads. The sample includes 20,000 to 25,000 clones, approximately 25% of them seen just once. Trimming took 1 base from V and 3 from J, leaving 9 bases between them. In germline, CDR1 is SGHAT, CDR2 FQNNGV. The CDR3 totals 15 residues. Before thyroid surgery, none of the patients had received any treatment. The TCR comes from a female donor with papillary thyroid cancer or a benign thyroid nodule (not recorded which). Some clones in this sample may be carry-over from other donors' samples. The sequencing input was tumor tissue. The chain is built from TRBV11-2 and TRBJ1-4; no reliable D call. CDR3 nucleotide sequence: TGTGCCAGCAGCTTAGCGCCTCTTCCTAATGAAAAACTGTTTTTT. Its translation: CASSLAPLPNEKLFF.